Listed here are 28 T cell receptor beta chains from one sample, sequenced in a study of blood T cell repertoires in COVID-19. Measured with immunoSEQ multiplex PCR; TCRdb has only the in-frame clones, and not every one. The sample consists of roughly 76,000 clones, 75% to 90% of them appearing once. The material sequenced was PBMCs or T cells enriched from blood (not recorded which). These receptor sequences come from a woman aged 45-60 years with acute COVID-19.

The J gene is TRBJ1-4, the V gene TRBV11-2, with no clear D. CDR3 length: 14 amino acids. V was clipped by 5 bases and J by 0 bases, with 7 bases between them. CDR1 is SGHAT, CDR2 FQNNGV, per germline. The CDR3 spells CASSRDATNEKLFF. The CDR3 coding sequence is TGTGCCAGCAGCCGAGATGCAACTAATGAAAAACTGTTTTTT. The complete variable domain, with remaining parts taken from reference TRBV11-2 and TRBJ1-4, reads EAGVAQSPRYKIIEKRQSVAFWCNPISGHATLYWYQQILGQGPKLLIQFQNNGVVDDSQLPKDRFSAERLKGVDSTLKIQPAKLEDSAVYLCASSRDATNEKLFFGSGTQLSVL.

The rearrangement uses TRBV18 and TRBJ2-7, with 9 bases fitting TRBD2. The CDR3 has 15 amino acids. Germline trimming cut 6 bases from V and 4 bases from J; bases unmatched to any gene: 10. Germline assignment: CDR1 KGHSH and CDR2 LQKENI. CDR3 region: CASSFGGRAEYEQYF. As DNA, the CDR3 is TGTGCCAGCTCCTTCGGCGGGAGGGCCGAATACGAGCAGTACTTC.

This clone was observed a handful of times. CDR3 region: CAWSGGGSYNSPLHF. Written as DNA, the CDR3 is TGTGCCTGGAGTGGGGGGGGCTCCTATAATTCACCCCTCCACTTT. The rearrangement joins TRBV30 to TRBJ1-6, with D possibly matching TRBD1 (5 bases). This CDR3 is 15 amino acids long. V lost 1 base, J lost 0 bases, and 7 bases lay in between. Per the germline V gene, CDR1 is GTSNPN and CDR2 is SVGIG (reference sequence).

This clone was picked up a small number of times. The genes are TRBV29-1 and TRBJ1-3, with D perhaps matching TRBD1 (5 bases). With 6 bases removed from V and 4 bases from J, the gap between germline ends came to 13 bases. Germline V CDR1 and CDR2: SQVTM, ANQGSEA. This CDR3 has 13 amino acids. The CDR3 spells CSVEATVGNTIYF. The CDR3 nucleotides are TGCAGCGTAGAGGCGACAGTCGGAAACACCATATATTTT.

The chain carries TRBV19 and TRBJ1-3; a weak D match, TRBD1 (5 bases). Germline-derived CDR1 and CDR2 are LNHDA and SQIVND (reference sequence). The CDR3 extends over 17 amino acids. V lost 3 bases and J lost 1, with 16 bases in between. CDR3 residues: CASSIRPSGTSGNTIYF. The CDR3 DNA reads as TGTGCCAGTAGTATTCGCCCCTCGGGGACTTCTGGAAACACCATATATTTT.

CDR3 sequence: CASSTQGAEYNEQFF. In DNA form, the CDR3 reads TGTGCCAGCAGCACGCAAGGGGCGGAATACAATGAGCAGTTCTTC. The rearrangement uses TRBV11-3 and TRBJ2-1, with D possibly being TRBD1 (5 bases). V gave up 5 bases and J gave up 4 bases, with 15 bases separating them. CDR1 is SGHNT and CDR2 is YENEEA in the germline V gene. The CDR3 is made up of 15 amino acids.

V gene TRBV9 combines with J gene TRBJ2-5, with D possibly being TRBD2 (5 bases). The CDR3 has 13 residues. In germline, CDR1 is SGDLS, CDR2 YYNGEE. Trimming cost V 2 bases and J 5 bases, with 10 bases left between them. This CDR3 is CASSVGVGETQYF. The CDR3 DNA sequence: TGTGCCAGCAGCGTCGGGGTGGGGGAGACCCAGTACTTC. The full variable domain, rest sourced from reference TRBV9 and TRBJ2-5, is DSGVTQTPKHLITATGQRVTLRCSPRSGDLSVYWYQQSLDQGLQFLIQYYNGEERAKGNILERFSAQQFPDLHSELNLSSLELGDSALYFCASSVGVGETQYFGPGTRLLVL.

The gene calls are TRBV19 and TRBJ1-5; D uncertain. V dropped 5 bases and J dropped 1 base, with 9 bases sitting between them. Germline loops: CDR1 LNHDA, CDR2 SQIVND (reference sequence). The CDR3 runs to 14 residues. Written as DNA, the CDR3 is TGTGCCAGTAGTTCCAGACTAAGCAATCAGCCCCAGCATTTT. Protein: CASSSRLSNQPQHF.

The chain employs TRBV5-1 and TRBJ1-3; no clear D gene. Germline V gene sequence: CDR1 SGHRS, CDR2 YFSETQ. V was clipped by 2 bases and J by 0 bases, with 3 bases between them. This CDR3 region has 13 residues. In DNA, the CDR3 is TGCGCCAGCAGCTTTAGCTCTGGAAACACCATATATTTT. The encoded protein is CASSFSSGNTIYF.

This chain uses TRBV5-4 with TRBJ2-6; D unclear. CDR3 size: 14 residues. Trimming pared 6 bases from V and 0 bases from J, leaving 7 bases between. Germline V gives CDR1 SGHNT, CDR2 YYREEE (reference sequence). The CDR3 bases are TGTGCCAGCACTTATAGCTCTGGGGCCAACGTCCTGACTTTC. Encoded protein: CASTYSSGANVLTF.

This rearrangement joins TRBV18 to TRBJ1-1, with D perhaps matching TRBD1 (5 bases). This CDR3 spans 13 amino acids. Germline assignment: CDR1 KGHSH and CDR2 LQKENI. V dropped 6 bases and J dropped 2 bases, with 10 bases sitting between them. CDR3 nucleotide sequence: TGTGCCAGCTCCGCTGACAGAAACACTGAAGCTTTCTTT. This translates into CASSADRNTEAFF. Full variable domain (missing parts from reference TRBV18 and TRBJ1-1): NAGVMQNPRHLVRRRGQEARLRCSPMKGHSHVYWYRQLPEEGLKFMVYLQKENIIDESGMPKERFSAEFPKEGPSILRIQQVVRGDSAAYFCASSADRNTEAFFGQGTRLTVV.

The chain joins TRBV19 to TRBJ2-1; TRBD2 matches at 15 bases. The CDR3 covers 16 residues. Trimming cost V 6 bases and J 8 bases; bases outside gene matches: 8. Per germline, CDR1 LNHDA and CDR2 SQIVND (reference sequence). The CDR3 is CASSPTGTSGRHEQFF. The CDR3 region has the DNA TGTGCCAGTAGCCCGACCGGGACTAGCGGGAGGCATGAGCAGTTCTTC.

This clone has only a few counts. The chain carries TRBV5-4 and TRBJ2-5; D remains unclear. Germline CDR1 SGHNT, CDR2 YYREEE (reference sequence). The length of the CDR3 is 14 residues. The V end was cut by 5 bases, the J end by 0 bases, with 11 bases between. CDR3 nucleotide sequence: TGTGCCAGCAGGTTCGACTCAGACCAAGAGACCCAGTACTTC. Amino acids: CASRFDSDQETQYF. Looking up the rest from reference TRBV5-4 and TRBJ2-5 gives the full variable domain: ETGVTQSPTHLIKTRGQQVTLRCSSQSGHNTVSWYQQALGQGPQFIFQYYREEENGRGNFPPRFSGLQFPNYSSELNVNALELDDSALYLCASRFDSDQETQYFGPGTRLLVL.

The chain uses TRBV7-9 and TRBJ1-5; the match to TRBD1 covers 7 bases. Germline V gene sequence: CDR1 SEHNR, CDR2 FQNEAQ (reference sequence). There are 14 residues in the CDR3. J gave up 6 bases and V 4 bases, and 6 bases lay outside the gene matches. The CDR3 is CASSSTGVPQPQHF. DNA of the CDR3: TGTGCCAGCAGCTCCACAGGGGTGCCTCAGCCCCAGCATTTT.

The rearrangement uses TRBV18 and TRBJ1-2, with 7 bases aligning to TRBD1. Germline-derived CDR1 and CDR2 are KGHSH and LQKENI. The ends lost 2 bases at V and 6 bases at J; junction bases unmatched: 15. This CDR3 is 17 amino acids long. In DNA form, the CDR3 reads TGTGCCAGCTCACCAAACGAGGGACAGCCCAGTAAGGATGGCTACACCTTC. Encoded protein: CASSPNEGQPSKDGYTF.

The genes are TRBV9 and TRBJ2-7; 12 positions match TRBD2. V was pared by 4 bases and J by 0 bases, with 8 bases of the junction left unmatched. CDR3 size: 17 residues. CDR1 and CDR2 from the germline V gene are SGDLS and YYNGEE. CDR3 bases: TGTGCCAGCAGCCCCCGACTAGCGGGAGCGAGCTCCTACGAGCAGTACTTC. Its protein is CASSPRLAGASSYEQYF.

The chain is built from TRBV10-1 and TRBJ1-6; D gene unclear. Trimming pared 4 bases from V and 8 bases from J, leaving 9 bases between. This CDR3 is 13 amino acids long. The germline V gene encodes CDR1 WNHNN and CDR2 SYGVQD (reference sequence). CDR3 bases: TGCGCCAGCAGTGCGGGAGATGATTCACCCCTCCACTTT. Amino acids: CASSAGDDSPLHF.

Here the CDR3 reads CAISERAADTEAFF. In nucleotides, the CDR3 is TGTGCCATCAGTGAGAGAGCGGCAGACACTGAAGCTTTCTTT. This chain connects TRBV10-3 to TRBJ1-1; no clear D. This CDR3 has 14 residues. Germline CDR1 reads ENHRY; CDR2 reads SYGVKD. Trimming removed 2 bases from V and 3 bases from J, with 10 bases in between.

The J gene is TRBJ2-2, the V gene TRBV9; TRBD1 is a possible D gene (5 bases). CDR1 SGDLS and CDR2 YYNGEE come from the germline V gene. The CDR3 has 14 amino acids. V lost 0 bases to trimming and J lost 7 bases, with 10 bases between them. DNA for the CDR3: TGTGCCAGCAGCGTAGTACAGGCGGACGGGGAGCTGTTTTTT. This gives the protein CASSVVQADGELFF.

By sample share, this clone is medium-sized. The chain uses TRBV7-9 and TRBJ2-7; 9 bases map to TRBD2. The CDR3 covers 16 residues. Germline V gene data show CDR1 as SEHNR and CDR2 as FQNEAQ (reference sequence). V was clipped by 1 base and J by 2 bases; unmatched bases: 6. The CDR3 region is CASSLGTSGFTYEQYF. The CDR3 DNA sequence: TGTGCCAGCAGCTTAGGTACTAGCGGGTTTACCTACGAGCAGTACTTC.

The chain couples TRBV19 to TRBJ2-5, with D possibly TRBD2 on 6 matching bases. This CDR3 has 14 residues. Per the germline V gene, CDR1 is LNHDA and CDR2 is SQIVND (reference sequence). Trimming pared 3 bases from V and 3 bases from J, leaving 11 bases between. Here the CDR3 DNA reads TGTGCCAGTAGTATCGGGACTTATAAAGAGACCCAGTACTTC. It specifies CASSIGTYKETQYF.

V gene TRBV7-2 combines with J gene TRBJ2-2; D not certain. The CDR3 is made up of 12 amino acids. V was trimmed by 1 base and J by 7 bases, leaving 4 bases between them. The germline V gene has CDR1 SGHTA and CDR2 FQGNSA. The CDR3 coding sequence is TGTGCCAGCAGCTTAGTTCTCGGGGAGCTGTTTTTT. It translates to CASSLVLGELFF.

The DNA for the CDR3 is TGTGCCAGCAGTGAGGGGGACATCTACTTCGGGACTGAAGCTTTCTTT. Translated: CASSEGDIYFGTEAFF. The V and J genes are TRBV25-1 and TRBJ1-1; maybe TRBD1 (6 bases). V shed 3 bases and J shed 5 bases, with 19 bases lying between them. CDR1 and CDR2 from the germline V gene are MGHDK and SYGVNS. There are 16 residues in the CDR3.

The V call is TRBV5-4, the J call TRBJ2-1; possible D gene TRBD2, 5 bases. Germline V lookup: CDR1 SGHNT, CDR2 YYREEE (reference sequence). This CDR3 spans 13 amino acids. V lost 0 bases and J 10 bases, leaving 11 bases between the germline ends. The DNA for the CDR3 is TGTGCCAGCAGCTTGGCCGGGGTTGGAGAGCAGTTCTTC. Its protein product is CASSLAGVGEQFF.

The chain joins TRBV5-1 to TRBJ2-7, with TRBD2 matching over 8 bases. The V and J ends lost 5 bases and 4 bases, in that order; junction bases with no gene match: 11. The V gene's germline CDR1 is SGHRS and CDR2 YFSETQ. CDR3 length: 15 residues. CDR3 nucleotides: TGCGCCAGCAGGGCCGGTCCTAGCGGGCAATACGAGCAGTACTTC. It is translated as CASRAGPSGQYEQYF.

The V call is TRBV19, the J call TRBJ2-1, with TRBD2 matching over 8 bases. This CDR3 comprises 15 residues. CDR1 and CDR2 (germline): LNHDA, SQIVND (reference sequence). V lost 3 bases, J lost 2 bases, and 3 bases stayed unmatched. CDR3 coding DNA: TGTGCCAGTAGTATTATAGCGGGGACCTACAATGAGCAGTTCTTC. It specifies CASSIIAGTYNEQFF.

The rearrangement links TRBV6-5 to TRBJ1-1; a possible D gene is TRBD1 (6 bases). This CDR3 contains 15 residues. Germline V gives CDR1 MNHEY, CDR2 SVGAGI. The ends were cut back, 5 bases at V and 1 base at J, with 14 bases in the middle. In DNA form, the CDR3 reads TGTGCCAGCAGTACCAACAGGGACCCGAACACTGAAGCTTTCTTT. Its translation: CASSTNRDPNTEAFF.

The V and J genes are TRBV5-1 and TRBJ2-2, with a weak D call TRBD1 (6 bases). V gave up 0 bases and J gave up 6 bases, with 15 bases separating them. Germline V gene lookup returns CDR1 SGHRS and CDR2 YFSETQ. The length of the CDR3 is 16 residues. CDR3 loop: CASSLVPGARAGELFF. The CDR3 DNA is TGCGCCAGCAGCTTGGTCCCAGGGGCGAGGGCCGGGGAGCTGTTTTTT. Drawing the rest from reference TRBV5-1 and TRBJ2-2, the complete variable domain is KAGVTQTPRYLIKTRGQQVTLSCSPISGHRSVSWYQQTPGQGLQFLFEYFSETQRNKGNFPGRFSGRQFSNSRSEMNVSTLELGDSALYLCASSLVPGARAGELFFGEGSRLTVL.